The text below deals with one T cell receptor beta chain. Its antigen is unidentified. V lost 5 bases and J lost 4; bases outside the gene matches: 7. Germline CDR1 is MNHEY and CDR2 is SMNVEV (reference sequence). CDR3 length: 14 amino acids. Data came from immunoSEQ multiplex PCR; TCRdb stores just in-frame clones and leaves some out. This sample has about 140,000 clones, with 90% to 95% found just once. The data derive from a study of T cell responses to AZD1222 COVID-19 vaccine. Study outcomes and limitations: Most donors were white British, females outnumbered males, and clonal diversity was possibly underestimated. Across the whole spike, CD4 TCRs peaked at regions 160-218 and 743-854. Baseline seropositivity occurred in only a handful of AZD1222 recipients.

Here the sequenced sample was peripheral blood, taken 28 days after the second AZD1222 dose. The chain recombines TRBV27 with TRBJ2-7; 8 positions match TRBD2. The clonotype originates from an adult who received the AZD1222 COVID-19 vaccine. CDR3 sequence: CASSQSGSSYEQYF. CDR3 DNA: TGTGCCAGCAGTCAAAGCGGGAGTTCATACGAGCAGTACTTC.